This TCR beta chain was found in a study of a mutant IDH1 vaccine in newly diagnosed glioma. Specified time point: baseline, week 1 (first vaccination visit). As to treatment: pre-vaccination baseline after standard-of-care therapy. Only in-frame clones appear in the TCRdb table, and some are missing; sequencing was by immunoSEQ multiplex PCR. The table records 20,000 to 25,000 clones, 85% to 95% of them present only once. The V gene's germline CDR1 is SEHNR and CDR2 FQNEAQ (reference sequence). The CDR3 runs 14 residues. V lost 1 base and J 3 bases, leaving 9 bases between the germline ends. This chain uses TRBV7-9 with TRBJ1-2; D gene uncertain. The sequence came from a man aged 35-49 years with glioma. This sample comprised PBMCs, obtained from a glioma patient treated with radiotherapy, temozolomide or both. The CDR3: CASSLVSSHYGYTF. CDR3 in DNA: TGTGCCAGCAGCTTAGTGAGCAGCCACTATGGCTACACCTTC.